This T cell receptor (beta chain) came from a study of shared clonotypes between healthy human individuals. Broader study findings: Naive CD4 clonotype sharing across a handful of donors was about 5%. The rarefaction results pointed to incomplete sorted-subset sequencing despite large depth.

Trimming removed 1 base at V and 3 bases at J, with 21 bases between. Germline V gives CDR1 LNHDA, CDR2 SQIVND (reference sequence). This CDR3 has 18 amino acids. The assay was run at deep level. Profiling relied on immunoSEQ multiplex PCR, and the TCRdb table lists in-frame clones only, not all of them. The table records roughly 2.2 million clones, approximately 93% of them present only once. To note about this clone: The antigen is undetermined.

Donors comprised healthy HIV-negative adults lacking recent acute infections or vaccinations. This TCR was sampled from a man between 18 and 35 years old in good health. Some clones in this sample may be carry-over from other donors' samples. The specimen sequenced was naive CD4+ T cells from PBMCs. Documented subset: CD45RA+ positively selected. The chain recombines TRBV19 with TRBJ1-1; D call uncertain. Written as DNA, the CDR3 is TGTGCCAGTAGTATAGCCGCTGCGGGGATGACTTGGGACACTGAAGCTTTCTTT. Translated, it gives CASSIAAAGMTWDTEAFF.